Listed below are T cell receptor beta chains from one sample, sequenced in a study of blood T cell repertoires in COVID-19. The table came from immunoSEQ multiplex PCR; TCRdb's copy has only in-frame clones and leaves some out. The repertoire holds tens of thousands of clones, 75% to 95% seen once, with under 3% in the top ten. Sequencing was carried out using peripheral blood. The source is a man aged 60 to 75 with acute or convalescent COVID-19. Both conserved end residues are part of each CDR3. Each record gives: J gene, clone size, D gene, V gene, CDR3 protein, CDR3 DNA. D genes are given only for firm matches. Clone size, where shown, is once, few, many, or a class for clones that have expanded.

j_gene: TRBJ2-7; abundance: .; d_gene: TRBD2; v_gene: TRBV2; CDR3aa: CASSAGTSGTYEQYF; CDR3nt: TGTGCCAGCAGTGCCGGGACTAGCGGCACCTACGAGCAGTACTTC
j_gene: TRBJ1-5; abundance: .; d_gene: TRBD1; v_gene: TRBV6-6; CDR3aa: CASSQGQARASNQPQHF; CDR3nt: TGTGCCAGCAGTCAGGGACAGGCCCGGGCGAGCAATCAGCCCCAGCATTTT
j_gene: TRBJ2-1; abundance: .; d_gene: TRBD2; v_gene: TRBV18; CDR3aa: CASSPLTSGSPNEQFF; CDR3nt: TGTGCCAGCTCACCGCTGACTAGCGGGAGTCCCAATGAGCAGTTCTTC
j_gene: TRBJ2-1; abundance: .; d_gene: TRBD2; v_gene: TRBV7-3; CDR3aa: CASSFGTSGPRLSAEQFF; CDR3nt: TGTGCCAGCAGCTTCGGGACTAGCGGCCCTCGGCTCTCGGCTGAGCAGTTCTTC
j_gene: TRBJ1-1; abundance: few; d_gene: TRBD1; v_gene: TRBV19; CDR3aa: CASFAGQGTMDTEAFF; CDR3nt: TGTGCCAGTTTCGCCGGACAGGGGACAATGGACACTGAAGCTTTCTTT
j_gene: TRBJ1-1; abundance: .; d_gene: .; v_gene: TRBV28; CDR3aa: CASSPTGVTEAFF; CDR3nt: TGTGCCAGCAGTCCGACAGGAGTCACTGAAGCTTTCTTT
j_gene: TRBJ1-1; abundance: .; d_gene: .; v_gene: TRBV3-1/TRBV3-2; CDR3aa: CASSLGNSNTEAFF; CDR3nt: TGTGCCAGCAGCCTGGGCAATTCGAACACTGAAGCTTTCTTT
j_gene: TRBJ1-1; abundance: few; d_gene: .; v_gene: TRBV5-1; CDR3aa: CASSPQPTGNTEAFF; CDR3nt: TGCGCCAGCAGCCCACAACCTACAGGGAACACTGAAGCTTTCTTT
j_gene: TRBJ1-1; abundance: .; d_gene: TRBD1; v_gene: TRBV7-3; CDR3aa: CASSSNTGGLTEAFF; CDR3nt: TGTGCCAGCAGCTCGAACACAGGGGGCTTGACTGAAGCTTTCTTT
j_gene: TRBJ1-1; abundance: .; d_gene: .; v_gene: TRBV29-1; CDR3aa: CSVEDYLGRYAEAFF; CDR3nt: TGCAGCGTTGAAGACTACCTGGGGCGGTACGCTGAAGCTTTCTTT
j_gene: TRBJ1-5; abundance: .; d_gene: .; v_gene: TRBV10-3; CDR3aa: CAISELQGGNQPQHF; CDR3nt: TGTGCCATCAGTGAGTTGCAGGGCGGCAATCAGCCCCAGCATTTT
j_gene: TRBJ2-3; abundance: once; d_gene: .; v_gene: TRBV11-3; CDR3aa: CASKGAGPTDTQYF; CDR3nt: TGTGCCAGCAAGGGGGCGGGACCCACAGATACGCAGTATTTT
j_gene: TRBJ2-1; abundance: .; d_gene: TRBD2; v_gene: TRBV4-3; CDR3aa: CASSQGLAGATRNEQFF; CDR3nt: TGCGCCAGCAGCCAAGGTCTAGCGGGGGCGACTAGGAATGAGCAGTTCTTC
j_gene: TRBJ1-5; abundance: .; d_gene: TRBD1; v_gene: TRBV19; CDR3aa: CASKKGTGPQPQHF; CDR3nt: TGTGCCAGTAAGAAAGGGACAGGGCCTCAGCCCCAGCATTTT
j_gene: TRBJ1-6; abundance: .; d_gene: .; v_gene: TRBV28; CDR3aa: CASSPPGGIDNSPLHF; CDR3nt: TGTGCCAGCAGTCCCCCTGGGGGGATTGATAATTCACCCCTCCACTTT
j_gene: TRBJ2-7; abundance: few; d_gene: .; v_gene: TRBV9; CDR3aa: CASSLGTAGYEQYF; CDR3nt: TGTGCCAGCAGCTTAGGGACGGCGGGCTACGAGCAGTACTTC